This record concerns one T cell receptor (beta chain) sequence. Its antigen is currently unknown. Mouse germline and gene names are used. The CDR3 is cut off 4 residues early in the read; its end comes from the germline J gene. The data were obtained in a study of CD8+ T cells in alopecia areata. Whole-study findings and limits: Sequences from scalp samples also cover resident alphabeta T cells of normal skin.

V was pared by 4 bases and J by 4 bases, with 4 bases of the junction left unmatched. The CDR3 has 14 amino acids. Looked up from germline, CDR1 is NSQYPW and CDR2 is LRSPGD (reference sequence). Extracted RNA was reverse transcribed, and the resulting cDNA served as sequencing template. Sequencing was performed with immunoSEQ multiplex PCR; in TCRdb, only in-frame clones are kept and a portion is missing. This sample has roughly 120,000 clones, each found more than once. The rearrangement uses TRBV1 and TRBJ1-2; 9 bases are shared with TRBD1. The specimen was lesional skin. This sequence originates from a C3H/HeJ mouse with alopecia areata. MHC haplotype: H2-k. The CDR3 spells CTCSVTGGSSDYTF. CDR3 DNA (partial): TGCACCTGCAGTGTAACAGGGGGCAGCTCC.